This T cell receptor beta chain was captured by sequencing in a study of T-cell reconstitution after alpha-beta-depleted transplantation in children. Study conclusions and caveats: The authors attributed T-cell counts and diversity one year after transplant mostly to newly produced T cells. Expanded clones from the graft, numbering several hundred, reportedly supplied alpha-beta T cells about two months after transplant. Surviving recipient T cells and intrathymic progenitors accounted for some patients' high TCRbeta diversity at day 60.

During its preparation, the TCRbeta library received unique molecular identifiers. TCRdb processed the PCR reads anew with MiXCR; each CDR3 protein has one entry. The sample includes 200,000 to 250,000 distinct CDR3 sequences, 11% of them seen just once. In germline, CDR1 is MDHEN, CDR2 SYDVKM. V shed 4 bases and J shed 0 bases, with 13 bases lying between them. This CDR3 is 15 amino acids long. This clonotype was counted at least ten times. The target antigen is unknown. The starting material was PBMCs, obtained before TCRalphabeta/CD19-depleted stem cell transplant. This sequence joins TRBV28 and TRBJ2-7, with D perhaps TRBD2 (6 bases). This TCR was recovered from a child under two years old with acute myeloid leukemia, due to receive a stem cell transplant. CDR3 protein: CASSSVGGNSYEQYF. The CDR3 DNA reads TGTGCCAGCAGTTCCGTCGGGGGAAACTCCTACGAGCAGTACTTC.